The clone carrying this T cell receptor beta chain was seen a single time. The data are from a study of T cell changes during pregnancy in multiple sclerosis. This CDR3 is 15 amino acids long. V was pared by 0 bases and J by 5 bases, with 0 bases of the junction left unmatched. Germline CDR1 MNHEY, CDR2 SVGAGI. Data came from immunoSEQ multiplex PCR; TCRdb stores just in-frame clones and leaves some out. This repertoire shows some 100,000 clones, more than 90% found once; its top ten account for 1% to 1.5%. This sequence joins TRBV6-5 and TRBJ2-1, with 11 bases identical to TRBD2. This specimen consisted of peripheral blood, obtained in the second trimester of pregnancy. The clonotype originates from a female donor with multiple sclerosis, enrolled in a pregnancy study. The CDR3 bases are TGTGCCAGCAGTTACTCGACTAGCGGGGACAATGAGCAGTTCTTC. It translates to CASSYSTSGDNEQFF.